The rows below give T cell receptor beta chains drawn from one sample of a study of cytomegalovirus exposure and HLA in healthy donors. The assay was immunoSEQ multiplex PCR, and TCRdb's table has in-frame clones only and misses some. The sample spans some 120,000 clones; the ten largest clones claim around 2.2%. Input material: PBMCs. All receptors derive from a man aged 35 to 55 in good health and CMV-seronegative. CDR3s include the opening cysteine and the closing phenylalanine or tryptophan. The D gene is left open where the match is weak.

v_call	j_call	d_call	cdr3_aa	cdr3_nt
TRBV6-1	TRBJ1-2	TRBD1	CARRDRGYGYTF	TGTGCCAGAAGGGACAGGGGGTATGGCTACACCTTC
TRBV7-9	TRBJ2-7	TRBD2	CASSSGLAGLYEQYF	TGTGCCAGCAGCTCGGGACTAGCGGGACTATACGAGCAGTACTTC
TRBV11-2	TRBJ2-7	TRBD2	CASSLVLGGALDEQYF	TGTGCCAGCAGCTTAGTGCTCGGGGGGGCGCTCGACGAGCAGTACTTC
TRBV29-1	TRBJ2-6	NA	CSVGPSGANVLTF	TGCAGCGTTGGGCCGTCTGGGGCCAACGTCCTGACTTTC
TRBV11-3	TRBJ2-3	NA	CASSLSGEHTDTQYF	TGTGCCAGCAGCTTGTCCGGGGAACACACAGATACGCAGTATTTT
TRBV4-1	TRBJ1-4	NA	CASRARDSEKLFF	TGCGCCAGCCGGGCCAGGGATAGTGAAAAACTGTTTTTT
TRBV6-1	TRBJ1-4	NA	CASSEARAAYREKLFF	TGTGCCAGCAGTGAAGCGCGGGCAGCCTATAGGGAAAAACTGTTTTTT
TRBV5-8	TRBJ2-4	TRBD2	CASSLALAEKNIQYF	TGTGCCAGCAGCTTGGCTCTAGCGGAGAAAAACATTCAGTACTTC
TRBV28	TRBJ1-2	TRBD1	CASVTGQVFPNYGYTF	TGTGCCAGCGTGACGGGACAGGTTTTCCCTAACTATGGCTACACCTTC
TRBV5-4	TRBJ2-5	TRBD1	CASSPRTGEETQYF	TGTGCCAGCAGCCCAAGGACAGGGGAAGAGACCCAGTACTTC
TRBV9	TRBJ2-1	TRBD2	CASSPKRAGLYNEQFF	TGTGCCAGCAGCCCCAAGCGAGCGGGACTCTACAATGAGCAGTTCTTC
TRBV25-1	TRBJ1-1	TRBD1	CASGTGVRTEAFF	TGTGCCAGCGGCACAGGGGTCCGCACTGAAGCTTTCTTT
TRBV5-1	TRBJ2-2	NA	CASSVDVLNTGELFF	TGCGCCAGCAGCGTAGATGTACTGAACACCGGGGAGCTGTTTTTT
TRBV28	TRBJ1-2	TRBD1	CASSSPGGYGYTF	TGTGCCAGCAGTTCCCCAGGGGGCTATGGCTACACCTTC
TRBV15	TRBJ2-7	TRBD2	CATSRAPGALAGGPYEQYF	TGTGCCACCAGCAGAGCCCCAGGGGCCTTAGCGGGAGGGCCTTACGAGCAGTACTTC
TRBV28	TRBJ2-4	NA	CASSLFLQAKNIQYF	TGTGCCAGCAGCCTTTTCCTGCAGGCCAAAAACATTCAGTACTTC
TRBV9	TRBJ2-3	TRBD1	CASSLRGQAFTDTQYF	TGTGCCAGCAGCCTTAGAGGACAGGCTTTCACAGATACGCAGTATTTT
TRBV28	TRBJ2-5	TRBD2	CASSLSGRAVETQYF	TGTGCCAGCAGTCTTAGCGGGAGGGCCGTTGAGACCCAGTACTTC
TRBV19	TRBJ1-5	TRBD1	CASSGGQGAVQPQHF	TGTGCCAGTAGTGGGGGACAGGGGGCGGTTCAGCCCCAGCATTTT
TRBV29-1	TRBJ2-2	NA	CSVSGEGNTGELFF	TGCAGCGTTTCGGGGGAAGGGAACACCGGGGAGCTGTTTTTT
TRBV6-1	TRBJ2-1	NA	CASSGTHREQFF	TGTGCCAGCAGTGGTACGCACCGGGAGCAGTTCTTC
TRBV19	TRBJ1-5	TRBD1	CASRKISGQGAIQPQHF	TGTGCCAGTAGGAAAATTTCGGGACAGGGGGCGATTCAGCCCCAGCATTTT
TRBV10-3	TRBJ2-3	NA	CAIGPPSWRGGGTDTQYF	TGTGCCATCGGCCCTCCATCCTGGCGGGGAGGTGGCACAGATACGCAGTATTTT
TRBV28	TRBJ2-7	NA	CASQRRPAEQYF	TGTGCCAGCCAGCGGAGGCCGGCCGAGCAGTACTTC
TRBV15	TRBJ2-2	TRBD1	CATSTRDRGRGGELFF	TGTGCCACCAGCACCAGGGACAGGGGGCGCGGCGGGGAGCTGTTTTTT
TRBV10-2	TRBJ2-1	TRBD1	CASSDRGSYNEQFF	TGCGCCAGCAGTGACAGGGGGTCCTACAATGAGCAGTTCTTC
TRBV5-1	TRBJ1-5	TRBD1	CASSSTGGSQPQHF	TGCGCCAGCAGCTCAACAGGGGGAAGTCAGCCCCAGCATTTT
TRBV19	TRBJ1-5	NA	CASSMVGGDASNQPQHF	TGTGCCAGTAGTATGGTCGGCGGCGACGCTAGCAATCAGCCCCAGCATTTT
TRBV10-1	TRBJ1-5	TRBD1	CASSGTGSYTEPCSNQPQHF	TGCGCCAGCAGTGGGACAGGGTCTTATACTGAGCCTTGTAGCAATCAGCCCCAGCATTTT
TRBV7-2	TRBJ1-2	NA	CASSLSVSNGYTF	TGTGCCAGCAGCTTGAGTGTTTCCAATGGCTACACCTTC
TRBV9	TRBJ2-5	TRBD2	CASSSTSGSRETQYF	TGTGCCAGCAGCTCGACTAGCGGGAGTAGAGAGACCCAGTACTTC
TRBV5-4	TRBJ1-2	TRBD1	CASSLPGTAFGYTF	TGTGCCAGCAGCTTGCCCGGGACAGCCTTCGGCTACACCTTC
TRBV7-9	TRBJ1-2	NA	CASSSLGAEYGYTF	TGTGCCAGCAGCTCGCTGGGGGCGGAGTATGGCTACACCTTC
TRBV7-8	TRBJ2-1	TRBD2	CASSFGGTSGRLEQFF	TGTGCCAGCAGCTTCGGAGGGACTAGCGGGAGGCTTGAGCAGTTCTTC
TRBV5-1	TRBJ2-1	NA	CASGLGLPHNEQFF	TGCGCCAGCGGTTTAGGACTCCCCCACAATGAGCAGTTCTTC
TRBV5-4	TRBJ1-1	TRBD1	CASSYSGQGVNTEAFF	TGTGCCAGCAGCTACTCGGGACAGGGGGTTAACACTGAAGCTTTCTTT
TRBV11-3	TRBJ1-5	NA	CASSLGPGSNQPQHF	TGTGCCAGCAGCTTAGGACCGGGGAGCAATCAGCCCCAGCATTTT
TRBV29-1	TRBJ2-1	TRBD2	CSVEGLGLEHEQFF	TGCAGCGTTGAGGGACTAGGCTTGGAGCATGAGCAGTTCTTC
TRBV7-7	TRBJ1-1	NA	CAIQGLTEAFF	TGTGCTATCCAGGGGTTGACTGAAGCTTTCTTT
TRBV7-3	TRBJ2-3	TRBD2	CASSSGLAGSTDTQYF	TGTGCCAGCAGCTCCGGACTAGCGGGTAGCACAGATACGCAGTATTTT
TRBV2	TRBJ2-1	TRBD1	CASSRQGAYNEQFF	TGTGCCAGCAGTCGACAGGGGGCCTACAATGAGCAGTTCTTC
TRBV9	TRBJ1-2	TRBD1	CASSAGQGNYGYTF	TGTGCCAGCAGCGCAGGACAGGGGAACTATGGCTACACCTTC
TRBV5-1	TRBJ2-7	NA	CASSLGGQGTYEQYF	TGCGCCAGCAGCTTGGGGGGCCAGGGGACCTACGAGCAGTACTTC
TRBV27	TRBJ1-2	NA	CASSLNGGNYTF	TGTGCCAGCAGTTTGAACGGGGGGAACTACACCTTC